This T cell receptor beta chain stems from a study of blood T cell repertoires in COVID-19. Germline lookup yields CDR1 MNHNS and CDR2 SASEGT. The CDR3 has 14 residues. V shed 0 bases and J shed 5 bases, with 10 bases lying between them. This clone appeared a few times. TCRdb's table, derived via immunoSEQ multiplex PCR, lists solely in-frame clones and lacks some. The sample lists under 250,000 clones, approximately 85% occurring once. The source of this sequence is a woman in her forties or fifties with acute COVID-19. The V call is TRBV6-1, the J call TRBJ2-5; TRBD1 is a possible D gene (5 bases). Sequenced material: PBMCs or T cells enriched from blood (not recorded which). The CDR3 DNA follows: TGTGCCAGCAGTGAAGCAGGGGATGGCGAGACCCAGTACTTC. It is translated as CASSEAGDGETQYF.